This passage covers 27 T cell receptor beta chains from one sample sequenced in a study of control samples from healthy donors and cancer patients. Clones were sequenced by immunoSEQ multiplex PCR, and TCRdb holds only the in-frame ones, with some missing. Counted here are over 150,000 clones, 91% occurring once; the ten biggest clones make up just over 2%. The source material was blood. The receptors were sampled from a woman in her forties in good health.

The CDR3 region is CASSLYGTGGSGSEAFF. As DNA, the CDR3 is TGTGCCAGCAGCTTATATGGGACAGGAGGCTCGGGGTCTGAAGCTTTCTTT. The chain carries TRBV7-6 and TRBJ1-1; 8 bases agree with TRBD1. Per the germline V gene, CDR1 is SGHVS and CDR2 is FNYEAQ. The CDR3 runs to 17 residues. With V trimmed by 2 bases and J by 6 bases, 14 bases remained unmatched.

CDR3: CASSHYGYTF. The CDR3 bases are TGTGCCAGTAGCCACTATGGCTACACCTTC. The genes are TRBV19 and TRBJ1-2; no definite D call. V shed 6 bases and J shed 3 bases, with 2 bases lying between them. The germline V gene has CDR1 LNHDA and CDR2 SQIVND (reference sequence). This CDR3 is 10 amino acids long.

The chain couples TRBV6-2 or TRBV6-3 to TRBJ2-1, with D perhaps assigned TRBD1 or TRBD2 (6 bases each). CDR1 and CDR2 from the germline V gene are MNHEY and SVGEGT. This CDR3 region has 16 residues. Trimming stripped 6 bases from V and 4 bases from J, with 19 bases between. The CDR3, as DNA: TGTGCCAGCAGCCCTATCGAGGGGGGCCTATACAATGAGCAGTTCTTC. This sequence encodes CASSPIEGGLYNEQFF.

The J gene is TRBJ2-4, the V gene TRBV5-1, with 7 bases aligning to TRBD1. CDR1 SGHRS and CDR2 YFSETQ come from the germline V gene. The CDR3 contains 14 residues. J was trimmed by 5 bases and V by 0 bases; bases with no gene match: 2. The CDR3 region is CASSLEGAQNIQYF. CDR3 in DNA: TGCGCCAGCAGCTTGGAGGGGGCCCAAAACATTCAGTACTTC.

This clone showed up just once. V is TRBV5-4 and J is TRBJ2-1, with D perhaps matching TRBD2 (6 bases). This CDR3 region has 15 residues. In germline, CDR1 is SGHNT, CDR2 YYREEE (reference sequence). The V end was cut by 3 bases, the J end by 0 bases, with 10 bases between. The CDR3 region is CASSSGGSSYNEQFF. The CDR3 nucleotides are TGTGCCAGCAGCTCCGGGGGTTCCTCCTACAATGAGCAGTTCTTC. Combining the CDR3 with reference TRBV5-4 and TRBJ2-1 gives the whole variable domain ETGVTQSPTHLIKTRGQQVTLRCSSQSGHNTVSWYQQALGQGPQFIFQYYREEENGRGNFPPRFSGLQFPNYSSELNVNALELDDSALYLCASSSGGSSYNEQFFGPGTRLTVL.

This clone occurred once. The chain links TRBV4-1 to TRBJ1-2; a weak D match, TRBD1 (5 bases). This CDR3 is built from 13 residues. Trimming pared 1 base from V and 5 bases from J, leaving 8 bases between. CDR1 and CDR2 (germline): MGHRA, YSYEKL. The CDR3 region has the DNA TGCGCCAGCAGCCAAGGGGGCAGTTATGGCTACACCTTC. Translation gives CASSQGGSYGYTF.

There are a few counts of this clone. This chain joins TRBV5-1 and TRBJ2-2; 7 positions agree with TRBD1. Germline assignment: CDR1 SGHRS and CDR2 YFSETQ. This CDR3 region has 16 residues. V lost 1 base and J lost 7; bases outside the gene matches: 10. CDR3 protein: CASSLMKGAYIGELFF. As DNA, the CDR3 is TGCGCCAGCAGCTTGATGAAGGGGGCGTATATCGGGGAGCTGTTTTTT.

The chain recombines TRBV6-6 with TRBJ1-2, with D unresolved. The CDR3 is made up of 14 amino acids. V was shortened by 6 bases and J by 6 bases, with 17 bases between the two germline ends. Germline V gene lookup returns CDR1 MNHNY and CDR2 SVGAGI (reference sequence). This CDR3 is CASSRTSGFDGYTF. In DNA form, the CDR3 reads TGTGCCAGCAGCCGCACATCGGGGTTCGATGGCTACACCTTC.

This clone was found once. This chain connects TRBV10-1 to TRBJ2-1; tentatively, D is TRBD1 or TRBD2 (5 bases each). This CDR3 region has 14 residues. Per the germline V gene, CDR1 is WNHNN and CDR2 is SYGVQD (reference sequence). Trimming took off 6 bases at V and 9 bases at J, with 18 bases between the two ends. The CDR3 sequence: CASRDSDQQGEQFF. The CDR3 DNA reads TGCGCCAGCAGGGACTCGGACCAGCAGGGTGAGCAGTTCTTC.

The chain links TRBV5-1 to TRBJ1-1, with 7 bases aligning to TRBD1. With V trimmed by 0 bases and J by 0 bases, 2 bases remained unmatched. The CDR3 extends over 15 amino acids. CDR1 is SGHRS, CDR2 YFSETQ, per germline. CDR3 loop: CASSLAGTVNTEAFF. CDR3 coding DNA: TGCGCCAGCAGCTTGGCCGGGACAGTGAACACTGAAGCTTTCTTT.

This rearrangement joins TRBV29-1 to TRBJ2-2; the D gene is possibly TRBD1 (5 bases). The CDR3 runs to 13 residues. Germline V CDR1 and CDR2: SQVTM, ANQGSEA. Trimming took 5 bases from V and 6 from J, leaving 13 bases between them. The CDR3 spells CSVMQGWAGELFF. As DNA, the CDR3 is TGCAGCGTTATGCAGGGATGGGCCGGGGAGCTGTTTTTT.

Here the CDR3 reads CAIPGSGGVYEQYF. The CDR3 bases are TGTGCCATCCCGGGTAGCGGGGGAGTCTACGAGCAGTACTTC. V and J are TRBV6-5 and TRBJ2-7; 9 positions match TRBD2. This CDR3 spans 14 amino acids. The V gene's germline CDR1 is MNHEY and CDR2 SVGAGI. V lost 10 bases, J lost 3 bases, and 10 bases stayed unmatched.

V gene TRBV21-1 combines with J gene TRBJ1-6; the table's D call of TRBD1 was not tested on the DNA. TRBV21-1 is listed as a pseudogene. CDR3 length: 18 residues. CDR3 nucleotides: TGTGCCAGCAGCCGAAGACAGGGTTGCTTTTCCTATAATTCACCCCTCCACTTT. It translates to CASSRRQGCFSYNSPLHF.

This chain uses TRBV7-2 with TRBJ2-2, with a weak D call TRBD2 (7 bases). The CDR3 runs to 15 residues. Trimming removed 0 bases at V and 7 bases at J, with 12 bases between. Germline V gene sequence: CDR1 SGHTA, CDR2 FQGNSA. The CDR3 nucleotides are TGTGCCAGCAGCTTAGCGGGGGGGCTCGACGGGGAGCTGTTTTTT. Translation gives CASSLAGGLDGELFF.

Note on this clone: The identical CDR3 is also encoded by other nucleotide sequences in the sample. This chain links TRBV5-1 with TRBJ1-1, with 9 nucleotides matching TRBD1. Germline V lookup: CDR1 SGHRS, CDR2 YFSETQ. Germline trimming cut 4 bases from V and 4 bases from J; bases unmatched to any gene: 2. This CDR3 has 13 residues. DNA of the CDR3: TGCGCCAGCAGCGGGGGACAGGGCACTGAAGCTTTCTTT. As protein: CASSGGQGTEAFF.

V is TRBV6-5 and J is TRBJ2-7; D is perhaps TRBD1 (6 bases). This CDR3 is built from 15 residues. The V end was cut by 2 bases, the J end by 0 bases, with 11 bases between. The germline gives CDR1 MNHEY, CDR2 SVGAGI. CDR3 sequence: CASSYDRLSSYEQYF. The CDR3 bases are TGTGCCAGCAGTTACGACAGGCTGAGCTCCTACGAGCAGTACTTC.

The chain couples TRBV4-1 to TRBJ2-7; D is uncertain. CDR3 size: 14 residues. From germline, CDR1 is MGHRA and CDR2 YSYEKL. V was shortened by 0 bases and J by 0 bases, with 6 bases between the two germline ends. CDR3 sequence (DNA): TGCGCCAGCAGCCAAGAGGCGGCCTCCTACGAGCAGTACTTC. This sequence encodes CASSQEAASYEQYF.

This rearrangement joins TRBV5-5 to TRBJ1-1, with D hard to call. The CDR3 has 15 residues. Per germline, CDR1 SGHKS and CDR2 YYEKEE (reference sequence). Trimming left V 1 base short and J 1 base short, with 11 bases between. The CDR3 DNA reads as TGTGCCAGCAGCTTGACAGTCCTGCCGAACACTGAAGCTTTCTTT. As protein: CASSLTVLPNTEAFF.

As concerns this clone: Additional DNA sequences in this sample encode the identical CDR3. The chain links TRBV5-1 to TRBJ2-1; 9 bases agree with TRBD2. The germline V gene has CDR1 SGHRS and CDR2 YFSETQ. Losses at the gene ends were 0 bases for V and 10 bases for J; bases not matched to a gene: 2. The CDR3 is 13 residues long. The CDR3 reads CASSLGLAGEQFF. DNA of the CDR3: TGCGCCAGCAGCTTGGGGCTAGCGGGGGAGCAGTTCTTC.

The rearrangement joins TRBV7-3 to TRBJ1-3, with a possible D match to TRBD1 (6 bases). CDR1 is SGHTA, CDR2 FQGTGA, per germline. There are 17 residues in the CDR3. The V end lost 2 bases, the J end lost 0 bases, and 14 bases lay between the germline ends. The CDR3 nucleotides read TGTGCCAGCAGCTTACAGGGAGCAGGGGTCTCTGGAAACACCATATATTTT. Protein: CASSLQGAGVSGNTIYF.

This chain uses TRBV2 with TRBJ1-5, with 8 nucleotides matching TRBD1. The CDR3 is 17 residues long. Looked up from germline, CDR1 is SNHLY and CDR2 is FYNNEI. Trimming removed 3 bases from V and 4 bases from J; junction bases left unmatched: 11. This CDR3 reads CASSEWAGGSWNQPQHF. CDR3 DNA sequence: TGTGCCAGCAGTGAGTGGGCAGGGGGCTCTTGGAATCAGCCCCAGCATTTT.

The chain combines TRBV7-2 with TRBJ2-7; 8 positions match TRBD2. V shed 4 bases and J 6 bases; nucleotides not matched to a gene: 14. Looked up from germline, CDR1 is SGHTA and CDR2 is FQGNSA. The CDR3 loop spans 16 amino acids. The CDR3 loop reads CASSSQPGLVSSEQYF. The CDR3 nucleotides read TGTGCCAGCAGCTCCCAGCCGGGACTAGTCTCGTCCGAGCAGTACTTC.

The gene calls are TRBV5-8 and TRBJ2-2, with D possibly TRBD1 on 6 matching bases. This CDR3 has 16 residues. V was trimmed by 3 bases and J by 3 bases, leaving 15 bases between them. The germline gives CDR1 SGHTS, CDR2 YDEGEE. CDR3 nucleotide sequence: TGTGCCAGCAGCTCCGGGACACGAGACCACACCGGGGAGCTGTTTTTT. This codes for CASSSGTRDHTGELFF.

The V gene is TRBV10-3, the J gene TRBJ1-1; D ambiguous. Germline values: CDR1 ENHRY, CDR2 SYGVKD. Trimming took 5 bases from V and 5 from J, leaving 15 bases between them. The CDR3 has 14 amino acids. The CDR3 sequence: CAISQTEDLTEAFF. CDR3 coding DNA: TGTGCCATCAGTCAAACAGAAGATTTGACTGAAGCTTTCTTT.

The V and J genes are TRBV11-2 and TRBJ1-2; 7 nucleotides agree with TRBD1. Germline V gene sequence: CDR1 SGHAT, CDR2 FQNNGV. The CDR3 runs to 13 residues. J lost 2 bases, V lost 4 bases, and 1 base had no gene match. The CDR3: CASSSTGNYGYTF. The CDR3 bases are TGTGCCAGCAGCTCGACAGGGAACTATGGCTACACCTTC.

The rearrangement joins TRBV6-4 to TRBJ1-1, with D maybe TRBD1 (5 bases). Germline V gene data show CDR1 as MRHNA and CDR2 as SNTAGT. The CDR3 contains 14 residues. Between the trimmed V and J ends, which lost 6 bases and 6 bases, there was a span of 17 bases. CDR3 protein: CASRNNDWGAEAFF. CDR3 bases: TGTGCCAGCAGGAACAACGACTGGGGGGCTGAAGCTTTCTTT.

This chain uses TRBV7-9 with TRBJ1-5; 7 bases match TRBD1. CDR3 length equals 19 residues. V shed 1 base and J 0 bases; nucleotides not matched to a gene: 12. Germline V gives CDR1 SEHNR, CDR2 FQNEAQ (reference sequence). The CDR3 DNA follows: TGTGCCAGCAGCTTAGGAGGCCGGTGGGGGGACAGTAGCAATCAGCCCCAGCATTTT. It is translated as CASSLGGRWGDSSNQPQHF.